These T cell receptor beta chains were read from a single sample in a study of shared clonotypes between healthy human individuals. TCRdb keeps only in-frame clones here, not all; method: immunoSEQ multiplex PCR. Altogether around 2.5 million clones are present, over 85% being singletons, with the ten largest covering approximately 0.35%. The specimen was naive CD4+ T cells from PBMCs. All receptors come from a man aged 18 to 29 in good health. Some clones in this sample may be carry-over from other donors' samples. CDR3s include the opening cysteine and the closing phenylalanine or tryptophan. Fields, in order: V gene, D gene, CDR3 protein. D genes are given only for firm matches.

V: TRBV2; D: TRBD2; CDR3: CASTTGLAVERGETQYF
V: TRBV6-6; D: -; CDR3: CASTNGGGGNTEAFF
V: TRBV18; D: -; CDR3: CASSPPTSSNQPQHF
V: TRBV19; D: TRBD1; CDR3: CASSARQGWRGNQPQHF
V: TRBV28; D: TRBD1; CDR3: CASSRKDRTYEQYF
V: TRBV28; D: TRBD1; CDR3: CASSFFWTGEYEQYF
V: TRBV6-5; D: -; CDR3: CASKVQAAQETQYF
V: TRBV7-9; D: -; CDR3: CASSRRWTSSYEQYF
V: TRBV28; D: TRBD2; CDR3: CASSPPTSGTSTDTQYF
V: TRBV29-1; D: TRBD1; CDR3: CSGTGTNTEAFF
V: TRBV5-4; D: TRBD1; CDR3: CASSSLGTGVHTEAFF
V: TRBV20-1; D: -; CDR3: CSAAQSSQFF
V: TRBV5-1; D: -; CDR3: CASSVGTVAYGYTF
V: TRBV14; D: -; CDR3: CASSQGRPSGANVLTF
V: TRBV6-5; D: -; CDR3: CASGGQETTGELFF
V: TRBV6-1; D: -; CDR3: CASWWGGAGNEKLFF
V: TRBV15; D: TRBD2; CDR3: CATSRDPAGTYEQYF
V: TRBV11-2; D: -; CDR3: CASSLIKREAFF
V: TRBV5-1; D: TRBD1; CDR3: CASSFGTGVETQYF
V: TRBV7-9; D: TRBD1; CDR3: CASSPGQGLSSGNTIYF
V: TRBV6-5; D: TRBD2; CDR3: CASSLSGGTGELFF
V: TRBV28; D: -; CDR3: CASSVRRTSTDTQYF